This record looks at one TCR beta chain sequence and its context. Distinct nucleotide sequences in the sample also encode this CDR3. Sequencing used immunoSEQ multiplex PCR; TCRdb keeps in-frame clones, though not all of them. This sample has some 240,000 clones, with 65% to 90% found just once. The source of the sample is a study of blood T cell repertoires in COVID-19. Study overall: The United States, Italy and Spain supplied acute and convalescent COVID-19 samples. PBMCs, B-cell-depleted T cells, or T cells provided the cDNA or gDNA that made up the material.

Deletions cut 3 bases from V and 5 bases from J, with 10 bases between. Germline V gene data show CDR1 as SGHTA and CDR2 as FQGTGA. The CDR3 has 13 amino acids. Seattle patient enrollment occurred during active infection, with longitudinal follow-up thereafter. The rearrangement links TRBV7-3 to TRBJ2-5; D is undetermined. The specimen was peripheral blood. This clonotype originated in a woman in her seventies with COVID-19, enrolled during active disease. DNA for the CDR3: TGTGCCAGCAGCTTGAAGAGAGAGGAGACCCAGTACTTC. Translated: CASSLKREETQYF.